The clone carrying this T cell receptor beta chain was seen at least ten times. The antigen remains unidentified. The sample originates from a study of identical twins. The study's findings and limits: Its conclusions, products of cross-sectional statistical analysis, did not come from following the same donors.

Germline V gene lookup returns CDR1 SGHNT and CDR2 YYREEE (reference sequence). Trimming took off 2 bases at V and 2 bases at J, with 23 bases between the two ends. The CDR3 totals 18 residues. TCRdb re-called the 5' RACE reads with MiXCR, one entry per CDR3 protein. The data contain some 710,000 distinct CDR3 sequences, over 5% of them seen just once; the ten biggest clones take up 1.5% to 2%. The V call is TRBV5-4, the J call TRBJ2-7; possible D gene TRBD2, 6 bases. Sample: naive T cells sorted from blood. This TCR came from a man younger than 30 in good health. The CDR3 here is CASSLNSISSAPTYEQYF. As DNA, the CDR3 is TGTGCCAGCAGCTTAAATTCCATTTCTAGCGCGCCCACCTACGAGCAGTACTTC.